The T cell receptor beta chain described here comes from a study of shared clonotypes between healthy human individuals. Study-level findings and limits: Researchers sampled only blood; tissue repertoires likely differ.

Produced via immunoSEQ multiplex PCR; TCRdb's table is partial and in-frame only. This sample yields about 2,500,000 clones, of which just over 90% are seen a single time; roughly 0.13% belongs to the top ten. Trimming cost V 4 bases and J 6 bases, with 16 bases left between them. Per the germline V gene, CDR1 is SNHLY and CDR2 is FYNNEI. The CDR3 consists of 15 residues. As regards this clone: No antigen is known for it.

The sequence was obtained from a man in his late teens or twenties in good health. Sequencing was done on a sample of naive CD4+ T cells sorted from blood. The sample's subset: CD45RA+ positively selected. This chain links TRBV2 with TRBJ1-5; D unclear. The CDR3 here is CASSGETGPTQPQHF. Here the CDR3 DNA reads TGTGCCAGCAGTGGAGAGACCGGGCCAACTCAGCCCCAGCATTTT.